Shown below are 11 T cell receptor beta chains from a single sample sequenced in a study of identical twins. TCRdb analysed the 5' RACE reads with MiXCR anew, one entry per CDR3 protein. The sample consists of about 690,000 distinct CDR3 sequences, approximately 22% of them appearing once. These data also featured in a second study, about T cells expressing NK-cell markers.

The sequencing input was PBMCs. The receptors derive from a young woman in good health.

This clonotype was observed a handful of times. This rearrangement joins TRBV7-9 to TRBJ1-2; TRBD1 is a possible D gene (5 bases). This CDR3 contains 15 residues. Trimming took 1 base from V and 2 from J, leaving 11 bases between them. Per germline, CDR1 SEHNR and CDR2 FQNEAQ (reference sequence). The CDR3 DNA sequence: TGTGCCAGCAGCTTAGATTATGGGGGAAACTATGGCTACACCTTC. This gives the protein CASSLDYGGNYGYTF.

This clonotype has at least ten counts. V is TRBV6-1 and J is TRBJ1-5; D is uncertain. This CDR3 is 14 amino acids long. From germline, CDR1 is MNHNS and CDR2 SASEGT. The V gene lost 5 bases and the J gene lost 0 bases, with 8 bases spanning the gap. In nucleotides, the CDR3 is TGTGCCAGCAGTAAGGTTTATAGCAATCAGCCCCAGCATTTT. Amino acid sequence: CASSKVYSNQPQHF.

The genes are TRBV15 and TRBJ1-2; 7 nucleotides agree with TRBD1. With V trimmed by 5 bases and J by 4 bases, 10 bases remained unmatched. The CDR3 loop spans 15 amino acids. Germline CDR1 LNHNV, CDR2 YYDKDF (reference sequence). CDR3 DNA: TGTGCCACCAGCGATGCCCCCGGGACAGTCTATGGCTACACCTTC. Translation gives CATSDAPGTVYGYTF.

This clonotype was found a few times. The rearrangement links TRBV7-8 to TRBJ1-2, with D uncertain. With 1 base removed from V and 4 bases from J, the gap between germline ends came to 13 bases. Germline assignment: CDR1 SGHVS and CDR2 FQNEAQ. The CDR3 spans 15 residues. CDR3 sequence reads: CASSLDGVFIYGYTF. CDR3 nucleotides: TGTGCCAGCAGCTTAGATGGGGTTTTTATCTATGGCTACACCTTC.

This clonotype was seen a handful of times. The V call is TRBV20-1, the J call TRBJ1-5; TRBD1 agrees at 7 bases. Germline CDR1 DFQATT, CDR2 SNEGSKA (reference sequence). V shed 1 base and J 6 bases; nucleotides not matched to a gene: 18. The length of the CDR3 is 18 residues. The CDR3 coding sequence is TGCAGTGCTAGAGCCCGGGACAGTCCGGGAATGAACTCTCAGCCCCAGCATTTT. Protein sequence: CSARARDSPGMNSQPQHF.

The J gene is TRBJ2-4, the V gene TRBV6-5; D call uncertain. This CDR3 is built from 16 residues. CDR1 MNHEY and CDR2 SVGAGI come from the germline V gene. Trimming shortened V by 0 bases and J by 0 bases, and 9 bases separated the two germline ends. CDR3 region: CASSYSIVRAKNIQYF. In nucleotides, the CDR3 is TGTGCCAGCAGTTACTCCATAGTAAGAGCCAAAAACATTCAGTACTTC.

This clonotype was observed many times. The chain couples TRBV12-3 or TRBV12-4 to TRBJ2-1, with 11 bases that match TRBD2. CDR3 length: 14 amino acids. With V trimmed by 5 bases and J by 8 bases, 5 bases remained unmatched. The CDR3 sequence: CASSLTSGVYEQFF. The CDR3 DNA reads TGTGCCAGCAGTCTGACTAGCGGGGTATATGAGCAGTTCTTC.

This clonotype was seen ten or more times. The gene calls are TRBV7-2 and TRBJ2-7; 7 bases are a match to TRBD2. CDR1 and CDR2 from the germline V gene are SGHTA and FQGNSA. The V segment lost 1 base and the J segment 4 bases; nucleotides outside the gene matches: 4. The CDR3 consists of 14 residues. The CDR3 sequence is CASSLGGSVYEQYF. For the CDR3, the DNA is TGTGCCAGCAGCTTAGGCGGGAGTGTATACGAGCAGTACTTC.

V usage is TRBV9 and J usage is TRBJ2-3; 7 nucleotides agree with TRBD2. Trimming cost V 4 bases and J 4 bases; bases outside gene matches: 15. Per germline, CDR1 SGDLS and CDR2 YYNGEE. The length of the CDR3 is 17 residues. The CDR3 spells CASSFREGGYLADTQYF. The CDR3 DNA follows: TGTGCCAGCAGCTTCAGGGAGGGCGGGTACTTGGCAGATACGCAGTATTTT.

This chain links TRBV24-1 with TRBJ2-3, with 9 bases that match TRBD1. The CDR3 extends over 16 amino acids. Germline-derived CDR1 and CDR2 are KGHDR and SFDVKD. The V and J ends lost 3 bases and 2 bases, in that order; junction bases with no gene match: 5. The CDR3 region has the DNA TGTGCCACCAGTGATACCGGGACAGGGACCACAGATACGCAGTATTTT. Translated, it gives CATSDTGTGTTDTQYF.

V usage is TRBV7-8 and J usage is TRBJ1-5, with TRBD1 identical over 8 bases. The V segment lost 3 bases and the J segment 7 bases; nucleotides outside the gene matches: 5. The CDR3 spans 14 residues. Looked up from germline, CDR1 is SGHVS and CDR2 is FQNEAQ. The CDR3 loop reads CASSFGQGTQPQHF. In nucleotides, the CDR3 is TGTGCCAGCAGCTTCGGACAGGGAACCCAGCCCCAGCATTTT.